The 7 T cell receptor beta chains listed next were all sequenced from one sample in a study of blood T cell repertoires in COVID-19. The data were produced by immunoSEQ multiplex PCR, yet TCRdb's version contains in-frame clones alone and is incomplete. Seen here are about 88,000 clones, about 88% observed once, and the top ten hold around 3%. Sequenced input: peripheral blood. Every receptor here comes from a woman older than 75 with acute or convalescent COVID-19.

This clone was recorded a few times. The rearrangement uses TRBV19 and TRBJ1-1; 7 positions agree with TRBD1. The V and J ends lost 10 bases and 7 bases, in that order; junction bases with no gene match: 9. From germline, CDR1 is LNHDA and CDR2 SQIVND (reference sequence). The CDR3 spans 12 residues. CDR3 sequence (DNA): TGTGCCATCTTGACAGGGCCTGGTGAAGCTTTCTTT. Translating gives CAILTGPGEAFF. Based on the CDR3 plus reference TRBV19 and TRBJ1-1, the full variable domain is DGGITQSPKYLFRKEGQNVTLSCEQNLNHDAMYWYRQDPGQGLRLIYYSQIVNDFQKGDIAEGYSVSREKKESFPLTVTSAQKNPTAFYLCAILTGPGEAFFGQGTRLTVV.

The genes are TRBV11-3 and TRBJ2-5, with 10 bases fitting TRBD2. Trimming removed 0 bases from V and 5 bases from J; junction bases left unmatched: 9. CDR3 length: 17 amino acids. The V gene's germline CDR1 is SGHNT and CDR2 YENEEA. The CDR3 coding sequence is TGTGCCAGCAGCTTAGATTCAGCGGGGGGGAGGAGGGAGACCCAGTACTTC. Its translation: CASSLDSAGGRRETQYF.

The chain has TRBV7-8 and TRBJ2-1, with 10 bases identical to TRBD2. The CDR3 loop spans 17 amino acids. Germline CDR1 SGHVS, CDR2 FQNEAQ. The junction had 7 bases not matched to a gene; V was cut back by 1 base and J by 4 bases. The CDR3 protein is CASSLVWTSGLYNEQFF. DNA of the CDR3: TGTGCCAGCAGCTTAGTATGGACTAGCGGACTTTACAATGAGCAGTTCTTC.

V gene TRBV24-1 combines with J gene TRBJ1-1; D unclear. Trimming stripped 4 bases from V and 7 bases from J, with 12 bases between. The CDR3 extends over 13 amino acids. The germline CDR1 and CDR2 sequences are KGHDR and SFDVKD. The CDR3 region is CATSDPDTFEAFF. The CDR3 nucleotides read TGTGCCACCAGTGACCCTGACACATTTGAAGCTTTCTTT.

The chain recombines TRBV2 with TRBJ1-1, with D possibly TRBD1 on 5 matching bases. V was trimmed by 7 bases and J by 5 bases, leaving 14 bases between them. This CDR3 has 13 residues. Looked up from germline, CDR1 is SNHLY and CDR2 is FYNNEI. CDR3 amino acids: CASTRGGGTEAFF. The DNA of the CDR3 is TGTGCCAGCACCCGGGGGGGAGGAACTGAAGCTTTCTTT.

The rearrangement uses TRBV27 and TRBJ2-1, with a tentative D call TRBD2 (6 bases). CDR1 and CDR2 from the germline V gene are MNHEY and SMNVEV (reference sequence). V was cut by 3 bases and J by 5 bases, with 17 bases left in between. The CDR3 sequence is 16 residues long. Here the CDR3 DNA reads TGTGCCAGCAGTTTCATAGGGTTCGGGGGAAACAATGAGCAGTTCTTC. The encoded protein is CASSFIGFGGNNEQFF.

A few counts support this clone. The chain has TRBV5-4 and TRBJ2-7, with a possible D match to TRBD1 (5 bases). The CDR3 has 13 residues. Germline V gives CDR1 SGHNT, CDR2 YYREEE (reference sequence). Trimming stripped 4 bases from V and 3 bases from J, with 11 bases between. In DNA, the CDR3 is TGTGCCAGCAGCATCAAGGGGTACTACGAGCAGTACTTC. It encodes CASSIKGYYEQYF.